This T cell receptor beta chain was recorded in a study of shared clonotypes between healthy human individuals. TCRdb keeps only in-frame clones here, not all; method: immunoSEQ multiplex PCR. The profile shows 2 million to 2.5 million clones, around 92% of them singletons. Healthy and HIV-negative, the adult donors had no recent acute infections or vaccinations. A CD45RA+ naive subset and a CD45RA-negative memory subset were split from CD4+ cells. For this clone: As yet, its antigen is unknown.

CDR1 and CDR2 from the germline V gene are SNHLY and FYNNEI. This CDR3 is 15 amino acids long. V was pared by 4 bases and J by 8 bases, with 12 bases of the junction left unmatched. Findings and limits, study-wide: A generally larger estimated richness was seen in naive subsets than in memory subsets. The sampled material consisted only of blood, and tissue repertoires are likely to differ.

The sample consisted of naive CD4+ T cells from PBMCs. The subset here: CD45RA+ positively selected. V and J are TRBV2 and TRBJ1-2; 8 nucleotides align to TRBD1. The source of this sequence is a man between 18 and 35 years old in good health. Some clones in this sample may be carry-over from other donors' samples. CDR3 in DNA: TGTGCCAGCAGTGCTAAAAGGACAGGGACTTTGGGCTACACCTTC. This translates into CASSAKRTGTLGYTF.